What follows are 32 T cell receptor beta chains derived from one specimen sequenced in a study of siplizumab effects on memory and regulatory T cells. The assay was immunoSEQ multiplex PCR, and TCRdb's table has in-frame clones only and misses some. The table lists tens of thousands of clones, 75% to 95% of them singletons. What was sequenced was CD8+ T cells sorted from blood. Receptors originate from a human donor in good health.

The genes are TRBV4-1 and TRBJ1-2, with a possible D match to TRBD1 (5 bases). V was trimmed by 0 bases and J by 14 bases, leaving 13 bases between them. Germline V gene data show CDR1 as MGHRA and CDR2 as YSYEKL. This CDR3 spans 12 amino acids. CDR3 amino acids: CASSQEGRAGTF. In nucleotides, the CDR3 is TGCGCCAGCAGCCAAGAAGGCAGGGCGGGAACCTTC.

The chain joins TRBV6-5 to TRBJ1-1, with D uncertain. The CDR3 consists of 12 residues. Looked up from germline, CDR1 is MNHEY and CDR2 is SVGAGI. Trimming left V 0 bases short and J 8 bases short, with 7 bases between. The CDR3 DNA is TGTGCCAGCAGTTACTCGAACGGAGAAGCTTTCTTT. Protein product: CASSYSNGEAFF.

This rearrangement joins TRBV6-5 to TRBJ2-1; 9 nucleotides match TRBD1. Germline V gene sequence: CDR1 MNHEY, CDR2 SVGAGI. The V and J ends lost 4 bases and 9 bases, in that order; junction bases with no gene match: 4. The CDR3 is 13 amino acids. For the CDR3, the DNA is TGTGCCAGCAGTTTCGGACAGGGGACTGAGCAGTTCTTC. Protein product: CASSFGQGTEQFF.

CDR3 bases: TGCGCCAGCAGCTCCGGGACTAGCGGGGCCCAAGAGACCCAGTACTTC. It is translated as CASSSGTSGAQETQYF. The chain joins TRBV5-1 to TRBJ2-5, with 13 bases matching TRBD2. After removal of 3 bases from V and 1 base from J, the junction contained 3 bases not matched to a gene. The germline CDR1 and CDR2 sequences are SGHRS and YFSETQ. The CDR3 spans 16 residues.

The chain couples TRBV9 to TRBJ2-6; no firm D call. Looked up from germline, CDR1 is SGDLS and CDR2 is YYNGEE. Trimming cost V 0 bases and J 0 bases, with 4 bases left between them. The CDR3 has 15 amino acids. CDR3 nucleotide sequence: TGTGCCAGCAGCGTAGGGGACTCTGGGGCCAACGTCCTGACTTTC. It is translated as CASSVGDSGANVLTF.

This chain connects TRBV4-1 to TRBJ2-1; perhaps TRBD2 as D (6 bases). Germline assignment: CDR1 MGHRA and CDR2 YSYEKL. There are 16 residues in the CDR3. With 1 base removed from V and 2 bases from J, the gap between germline ends came to 12 bases. CDR3 sequence reads: CASSQAPGVPYNEQFF. As DNA, the CDR3 is TGCGCCAGCAGCCAAGCCCCGGGGGTACCCTACAATGAGCAGTTCTTC.

This sequence joins TRBV4-2 and TRBJ1-2; D may be TRBD1 (6 bases). The CDR3 length is 15 residues. The germline V gene has CDR1 LGHNA and CDR2 YNFKEQ. V lost 0 bases to trimming and J lost 3 bases, with 11 bases between them. In DNA form, the CDR3 reads TGTGCCAGCAGCCAAGATTCCCCAGGGGACTATGGCTACACCTTC. Protein: CASSQDSPGDYGYTF.

This chain uses TRBV14 with TRBJ2-7; D is unresolved. CDR3 size: 13 residues. Trimming stripped 3 bases from V and 3 bases from J, with 9 bases between. Germline values: CDR1 SGHDN, CDR2 FVKESK. The CDR3 DNA sequence: TGTGCCAGCAGCCAGGGGAAATTCTACGAGCAGTACTTC. Translated, it gives CASSQGKFYEQYF.

The chain couples TRBV2 to TRBJ2-3; the D is unclear. The CDR3 extends over 15 amino acids. The V gene's germline CDR1 is SNHLY and CDR2 FYNNEI. Trimming took off 8 bases at V and 0 bases at J, with 15 bases between the two ends. The CDR3 nucleotides read TGTGCCAGCTTTAGACGGGTCGGGAGCACAGATACGCAGTATTTT. It translates to CASFRRVGSTDTQYF.

This clone was counted a single time. This sequence joins TRBV6-6 and TRBJ2-7; D gene uncertain. In germline, CDR1 is MNHNY, CDR2 SVGAGI (reference sequence). The CDR3 covers 11 residues. V was pared by 0 bases and J by 5 bases, with 2 bases between. CDR3 DNA sequence: TGTGCCAGCAGTTACTCGAACGAGCAGTACTTC. Its translation is CASSYSNEQYF.

CDR3 in DNA: TGTGCCAGCAGTCCCGACGGGTGGTGGGAGACCCAGTACTTC. This sequence encodes CASSPDGWWETQYF. This chain links TRBV7-9 with TRBJ2-5; no reliable D call. The CDR3 runs to 14 residues. V lost 6 bases and J lost 5, with 16 bases in between. Germline V lookup: CDR1 SEHNR, CDR2 FQNEAQ (reference sequence).

Sample share makes this clone medium-sized. V and J are TRBV25-1 and TRBJ1-2; TRBD1 might be the D (6 bases). The CDR3 contains 13 residues. Germline loops: CDR1 MGHDK, CDR2 SYGVNS. V lost 8 bases, J lost 2 bases, and 12 bases lay in between. The CDR3 protein is CASSVGTNYGYTF. The CDR3 DNA reads as TGTGCCAGCTCCGTTGGGACAAACTATGGCTACACCTTC.

The rearrangement uses TRBV5-3 and TRBJ1-1; D is perhaps TRBD1 (6 bases). TRBV5-3 is an ORF, with its function uncertain. CDR3 size: 14 residues. V shed 4 bases and J shed 5 bases, with 15 bases lying between them. The CDR3 reads CARSPQGVWTEAFF. In DNA, the CDR3 is TGTGCCAGAAGCCCACAGGGTGTTTGGACTGAAGCTTTCTTT.

V gene TRBV18 combines with J gene TRBJ2-1; 13 nucleotides line up with TRBD2. This CDR3 is 13 amino acids long. J was trimmed by 10 bases and V by 5 bases; bases with no gene match: 2. Germline assignment: CDR1 KGHSH and CDR2 LQKENI. CDR3 amino acids: CASSGLAGEEQFF. CDR3 coding DNA: TGTGCCAGCTCAGGACTAGCGGGAGAGGAGCAGTTCTTC.

V and J are TRBV6-6 and TRBJ2-1; 7 nucleotides match TRBD2. CDR3 size: 13 residues. V gave up 5 bases and J gave up 3 bases; unmatched junction bases: 1. Germline V gene lookup returns CDR1 MNHNY and CDR2 SVGAGI (reference sequence). The CDR3 loop reads CASSSGNYNEQFF. The CDR3 DNA reads TGTGCCAGCAGTAGCGGGAACTACAATGAGCAGTTCTTC.

The chain links TRBV25-1 to TRBJ2-5; 8 bases agree with TRBD1. V shed 6 bases, J shed 3 bases, and the junction held 3 bases outside the gene matches. The CDR3 extends over 13 amino acids. Germline assignment: CDR1 MGHDK and CDR2 SYGVNS. The CDR3 sequence is CASREDREETQYF. The CDR3 DNA is TGTGCCAGCAGAGAGGACAGGGAAGAGACCCAGTACTTC.

The count of this clone is one. This rearrangement joins TRBV7-9 to TRBJ2-7, with 9 bases aligning to TRBD2. CDR1 and CDR2 (germline): SEHNR, FQNEAQ (reference sequence). The CDR3 runs 16 residues. The V segment lost 5 bases and the J segment 5 bases; nucleotides outside the gene matches: 13. The CDR3 nucleotides are TGTGCCAGCAGCCCGTCAATTAGCGGGAGAGTTAACGAGCAGTACTTC. Protein product: CASSPSISGRVNEQYF. The full variable domain, with the rest looked up from reference TRBV7-9 and TRBJ2-7, is DTGVSQNPRHKITKRGQNVTFRCDPISEHNRLYWYRQTLGQGPEFLTYFQNEAQLEKSRLLSDRFSAERPKGSFSTLEIQRTEQGDSAMYLCASSPSISGRVNEQYFGPGTRLTVT.

The chain recombines TRBV27 with TRBJ2-7; 10 nucleotides agree with TRBD1. Germline CDR1 MNHEY, CDR2 SMNVEV (reference sequence). After removal of 6 bases from V and 3 bases from J, the junction contained 8 bases not matched to a gene. The CDR3 loop spans 15 amino acids. The CDR3 coding sequence is TGTGCCAGCAGCTGGACAGGGGGACTTAGCTACGAGCAGTACTTC. It specifies CASSWTGGLSYEQYF.

The gene calls are TRBV6-5 and TRBJ2-1; the match to TRBD2 covers 11 bases. Germline CDR1 MNHEY, CDR2 SVGAGI. V was clipped by 8 bases and J by 6 bases; unmatched bases: 6. There are 14 residues in the CDR3. This chain's CDR3 is CASRLAGGSNEQFF. The CDR3, as DNA: TGTGCCAGCCGGCTAGCGGGAGGTAGCAATGAGCAGTTCTTC.

This clone has a single count. V gene TRBV19 combines with J gene TRBJ2-1; 10 positions match TRBD1. The CDR3 has 15 amino acids. With 5 bases clipped from V and 8 bases from J, the junction kept 9 bases outside the gene matches. CDR1 and CDR2 from the germline V gene are LNHDA and SQIVND (reference sequence). The CDR3: CASSVGDRGGDEQFF. CDR3 nucleotide sequence: TGTGCCAGTAGTGTGGGGGACAGGGGTGGAGATGAGCAGTTCTTC.

This clone appeared a single time. The chain combines TRBV4-1 with TRBJ2-7; 8 nucleotides agree with TRBD1. Unmatched junction bases numbered 4, after V lost 1 base and J lost 2 bases. Germline values: CDR1 MGHRA, CDR2 YSYEKL. The CDR3 sequence is 15 residues long. In DNA form, the CDR3 reads TGCGCCAGCAGCCAAGTAGACAGGGGACCCTACGAGCAGTACTTC. Residues: CASSQVDRGPYEQYF.

This chain connects TRBV11-2 to TRBJ2-1, with 14 bases lining up with TRBD2. V gave up 3 bases and J gave up 8 bases; unmatched junction bases: 3. The CDR3 runs to 15 residues. From germline, CDR1 is SGHAT and CDR2 FQNNGV. CDR3 nucleotide sequence: TGTGCCAGCAGCTTGGGACTAGCGGGAGAGGATGAGCAGTTCTTC. The encoded protein is CASSLGLAGEDEQFF.

On this clone itself: Other DNA sequences in this specimen translate into the identical CDR3. The chain uses TRBV27 and TRBJ1-5; D is possibly TRBD1 (6 bases). V shed 3 bases and J shed 4 bases, with 7 bases lying between them. The CDR3 is made up of 13 amino acids. The germline gives CDR1 MNHEY, CDR2 SMNVEV (reference sequence). The CDR3 loop reads CASSFQGNQPQHF. CDR3 DNA sequence: TGTGCCAGCAGTTTCCAGGGGAATCAGCCCCAGCATTTT.

This chain links TRBV29-1 with TRBJ2-7; D gene ambiguous. The CDR3 loop spans 15 amino acids. The germline V and J ends were trimmed by 1 base and 3 bases, with 16 bases remaining between them. Germline CDR1 SQVTM, CDR2 ANQGSEA. The CDR3 loop is CSVEVGANSIYEQYF. The CDR3 region has the DNA TGCAGCGTTGAAGTAGGAGCCAATTCGATCTACGAGCAGTACTTC.

This clone was seen more than once but under ten times. This sequence joins TRBV9 and TRBJ1-2; D gene ambiguous. The V gene lost 2 bases and the J gene lost 2 bases, with 13 bases spanning the gap. The germline CDR1 and CDR2 sequences are SGDLS and YYNGEE. The CDR3 has 15 residues. The CDR3 DNA sequence: TGTGCCAGCAGCGTGGATGTGGACGGGAACTATGGCTACACCTTC. Amino acids: CASSVDVDGNYGYTF. The whole variable domain, filled in from reference TRBV9 and TRBJ1-2, reads DSGVTQTPKHLITATGQRVTLRCSPRSGDLSVYWYQQSLDQGLQFLIQYYNGEERAKGNILERFSAQQFPDLHSELNLSSLELGDSALYFCASSVDVDGNYGYTFGSGTRLTVV.

The chain carries TRBV15 and TRBJ1-5; tentative D call: TRBD1 (6 bases). The CDR3 is made up of 15 amino acids. Looked up from germline, CDR1 is LNHNV and CDR2 is YYDKDF (reference sequence). The V and J ends lost 0 bases and 3 bases respectively, with 9 bases between them. The CDR3 region is CATSRDLGANQPQHF. CDR3 nucleotides: TGTGCCACCAGCAGAGATTTGGGGGCCAATCAGCCCCAGCATTTT.

V gene TRBV4-1 combines with J gene TRBJ1-1, with D possibly matching TRBD1 (6 bases). CDR1 and CDR2 (germline): MGHRA, YSYEKL. Trimming left V 1 base short and J 2 bases short, with 11 bases between. This CDR3 contains 15 residues. The CDR3 is CASSQAQGRNTEAFF. CDR3 DNA sequence: TGCGCCAGCAGCCAAGCTCAGGGGCGAAACACTGAAGCTTTCTTT.

The chain employs TRBV4-2 and TRBJ2-3; TRBD2 aligns across 8 bases. J was trimmed by 4 bases and V by 1 base; bases with no gene match: 7. Germline values: CDR1 LGHNA, CDR2 YNFKEQ. This CDR3 has 16 amino acids. The CDR3 protein is CASSQGPAGASDTQYF. The CDR3 DNA sequence: TGTGCCAGCAGCCAAGGTCCAGCGGGAGCCTCAGATACGCAGTATTTT.

The chain combines TRBV4-2 with TRBJ2-3; the match to TRBD2 covers 12 bases. CDR3 size: 18 residues. The germline V gene encodes CDR1 LGHNA and CDR2 YNFKEQ. After removal of 1 base from V and 5 bases from J, the junction contained 10 bases not matched to a gene. Written as DNA, the CDR3 is TGTGCCAGCAGCCAAGTTCCCAAACTAGCGGGAGGAATAGATACGCAGTATTTT. Encoded protein: CASSQVPKLAGGIDTQYF.

This clone has just a few counts. This chain connects TRBV4-1 to TRBJ2-7; the D gene is possibly TRBD1 (6 bases). From germline, CDR1 is MGHRA and CDR2 YSYEKL. V lost 4 bases and J lost 4, with 14 bases in between. There are 14 residues in the CDR3. CDR3 loop: CASSLSRDTYEQYF. The DNA of the CDR3 is TGCGCCAGCAGCCTCAGCCGGGACACTTACGAGCAGTACTTC.

This chain links TRBV29-1 with TRBJ2-1; the D gene is possibly TRBD2 (6 bases). V was cut by 0 bases and J by 4 bases, with 10 bases left in between. Germline CDR1 reads SQVTM; CDR2 reads ANQGSEA. The CDR3 covers 14 residues. The CDR3 is CSVEDNGGYNEQFF. Here the CDR3 DNA reads TGCAGCGTTGAAGATAATGGGGGGTACAATGAGCAGTTCTTC.

The chain employs TRBV7-9 and TRBJ2-1; 7 bases map to TRBD2. The junction had 10 bases not matched to a gene; V was cut back by 5 bases and J by 6 bases. CDR1 is SEHNR, CDR2 FQNEAQ, per germline (reference sequence). The CDR3 is 15 residues long. The CDR3 loop is CASSGRGVRGNEQFF. Written as DNA, the CDR3 is TGTGCCAGCAGCGGGAGGGGCGTTAGGGGCAATGAGCAGTTCTTC.